This paragraph covers one TCR beta chain sequence. The antigen is not known. The sample belongs to a study of blood T cells in healthy people across ages. Per germline, CDR1 KGHDR and CDR2 SFDVKD. The CDR3 contains 16 residues. V was clipped by 4 bases and J by 3 bases; unmatched bases: 6. Study results and caveats: Correlation between TCR beta diversity and naive T cell percentage was strong. A greater number of naive CD4+ cells and higher diversity distinguished long-lived donors from aged donors.

Alongside a J-beta primer mix, a sample-barcoded 5' primer served in a second PCR lasting roughly 6 to 11 cycles. Each TCR beta cDNA got a 12-nucleotide random molecular identifier. Per sample, CDR3-containing paired-end reads numbered at least 2.5 million. TCRdb re-called the 5' RACE reads through MiXCR, storing one row per CDR3 protein. The table records about 1,500,000 distinct CDR3 sequences, 28% of them present only once. This TCR derives from a young woman in good health. The chain recombines TRBV24-1 with TRBJ2-1; TRBD1 matches at 9 bases. The source material was blood. The CDR3 region is CATSDTGTGLYNEQFF. In DNA form, the CDR3 reads TGTGCCACCAGTGACACCGGGACAGGGCTCTACAATGAGCAGTTCTTC.